The clone carrying this T cell receptor beta chain was picked up a small number of times. Its cognate antigen is unknown. Antigen-specific CD4+ T cells were expanded (with viral peptide pools) by the ViraFEST assay ahead of sequencing. At the end of roughly ten days of culture, CD4+ T cells were isolated. Participants got two doses of BNT162b2 or mRNA-1273 vaccine. Vaccinated recipients, who were negative for nucleocapsid antibodies, had no history of SARS-CoV-2 infection. The culture medium for two million PBMC per well included 9.5 to 10 IU/ml IL-2 and about 10 ug/ml peptides. This record comes from a study of vaccination effects on CD4 cells after COVID-19. Study-wide points: The study found marked clonal contraction of infection- and vaccine-induced clones late after vaccination.

Clones were sequenced by immunoSEQ multiplex PCR, and TCRdb holds only the in-frame ones, with some missing. The sample includes 29,000 or so clones, 74% of them seen just once. The TCR comes from a human donor who received a COVID-19 vaccine. The starting material was CD4+ T cells from PBMCs cultured with HCoV-OC43 spike peptides, obtained after COVID-19 vaccination. Subset meaning: HCoV-OC43 spike overlapping peptide pool stimulation.

In DNA form, the CDR3 reads TGTGCCAGCAGCTTTGGACGGACAGAAAATTCACCCCTCCACTTT. Translating gives CASSFGRTENSPLHF. V usage is TRBV6-5 and J usage is TRBJ1-6, with D perhaps TRBD1 (6 bases). This CDR3 contains 15 residues. Germline V gene data show CDR1 as MNHEY and CDR2 as SVGAGI. V was pared by 6 bases and J by 7 bases, with 16 bases between.